What follows are 25 T cell receptor beta chains derived from one specimen sequenced in a study of cytomegalovirus exposure and HLA in healthy donors. 13 Jbeta primers and 60 Vbeta primers were used for the PCR. Repertoires were generated with immunoSEQ multiplex PCR, while TCRdb's copy carries only in-frame clones and drops some. The repertoire table contains around 80,000 clones. Sequencing was carried out using PBMCs. All receptors come from a boy aged 5-17 years in good health and CMV-seronegative.

The rearrangement links TRBV15 to TRBJ2-5; D might be TRBD1 (5 bases). The germline V gene has CDR1 LNHNV and CDR2 YYDKDF (reference sequence). There are 15 residues in the CDR3. V was pared by 0 bases and J by 2 bases, with 10 bases between. Written as DNA, the CDR3 is TGTGCCACCAGCAGAGATCAGGGTATTCAAGAGACCCAGTACTTC. It specifies CATSRDQGIQETQYF.

This chain links TRBV7-2 with TRBJ2-7; 7 nucleotides agree with TRBD2. The CDR3 contains 14 residues. CDR1 SGHTA and CDR2 FQGNSA come from the germline V gene. Trimming at V came to 5 bases and at J to 3 bases, leaving 7 bases not matched to a gene. The CDR3 sequence: CASSASGNRYEQYF. CDR3 DNA: TGTGCCAGCAGCGCCAGCGGGAACCGCTACGAGCAGTACTTC.

The chain joins TRBV10-3 to TRBJ1-1; unclear D gene. Per germline, CDR1 ENHRY and CDR2 SYGVKD. V was pared by 3 bases and J by 7 bases, with 12 bases between. The length of the CDR3 is 13 residues. CDR3: CAISDLARGEAFF. For the CDR3, the DNA is TGTGCCATCAGTGATTTGGCCCGGGGTGAAGCTTTCTTT.

J is TRBJ1-1 and V is TRBV19; 12 bases agree with TRBD1. The ends lost 4 bases at V and 7 bases at J; junction bases unmatched: 10. The germline gives CDR1 LNHDA, CDR2 SQIVND (reference sequence). The CDR3 extends over 16 amino acids. The CDR3 region is CASSTPRDRGRGEAFF. The CDR3 nucleotides are TGTGCCAGTAGTACCCCCCGGGACAGGGGGCGAGGTGAAGCTTTCTTT.

The chain combines TRBV15 with TRBJ2-1; D might be TRBD1 (6 bases). V was cut by 0 bases and J by 7 bases, with 13 bases left in between. CDR1 and CDR2 (germline): LNHNV, YYDKDF (reference sequence). This CDR3 is 15 amino acids long. DNA for the CDR3: TGTGCCACCAGCAGAGATTTAAACAGGGCGAATGAGCAGTTCTTC. Translation: CATSRDLNRANEQFF.

The CDR3 loop is CASSKTGADTQYF. As DNA, the CDR3 is TGTGCCAGCAGCAAGACGGGAGCGGATACGCAGTATTTT. The chain has TRBV21-1 and TRBJ2-3; the DNA was not used to check the table's D call, TRBD2. TRBV21-1 is classified as a pseudogene. This CDR3 is 13 amino acids long.

The chain is built from TRBV20-1 and TRBJ2-7; D ambiguous. The V end lost 4 bases, the J end lost 4 bases, and 2 bases lay between the germline ends. In germline, CDR1 is DFQATT, CDR2 SNEGSKA (reference sequence). The length of the CDR3 is 9 residues. CDR3 nucleotides: TGCAGTGCTACTTACGAGCAGTACTTC. Protein: CSATYEQYF.

V is TRBV5-4 and J is TRBJ2-7; no definite D call. The CDR3 extends over 15 amino acids. Germline V gives CDR1 SGHNT, CDR2 YYREEE (reference sequence). V shed 5 bases and J shed 2 bases, with 17 bases lying between them. CDR3: CASSPGTIETYEQYF. The CDR3 coding sequence is TGTGCCAGCAGTCCAGGAACAATTGAGACCTACGAGCAGTACTTC. Full variable domain (rest looked up from reference TRBV5-4 and TRBJ2-7): ETGVTQSPTHLIKTRGQQVTLRCSSQSGHNTVSWYQQALGQGPQFIFQYYREEENGRGNFPPRFSGLQFPNYSSELNVNALELDDSALYLCASSPGTIETYEQYFGPGTRLTVT.

The V call is TRBV30, the J call TRBJ1-1, with a weak D call TRBD1 (5 bases). Looked up from germline, CDR1 is GTSNPN and CDR2 is SVGIG (reference sequence). The CDR3 runs to 15 residues. Trimming shortened V by 5 bases and J by 7 bases, and 23 bases separated the two germline ends. CDR3 DNA: TGTGCCTGGGGTACCGGGAGCAATCGGGGGGGTGAAGCTTTCTTT. Protein: CAWGTGSNRGGEAFF.

This chain joins TRBV7-2 and TRBJ2-5; 8 bases align to TRBD2. Germline V gene data show CDR1 as SGHTA and CDR2 as FQGNSA. The CDR3 spans 13 residues. Trimming at V came to 6 bases and at J to 5 bases, leaving 5 bases not matched to a gene. Written as DNA, the CDR3 is TGTGCCAGCAGAAGTAGCGGGACGGAGACCCAGTACTTC. Its translation is CASRSSGTETQYF. The full variable domain, with the rest looked up from reference TRBV7-2 and TRBJ2-5, is GAGVSQSPSNKVTEKGKDVELRCDPISGHTALYWYRQSLGQGLEFLIYFQGNSAPDKSGLPSDRFSAERTGGSVSTLTIQRTQQEDSAVYLCASRSSGTETQYFGPGTRLLVL.

This sequence joins TRBV19 and TRBJ1-2; the match to TRBD1 covers 7 bases. Losses at the gene ends were 5 bases for V and 5 bases for J; bases not matched to a gene: 5. Germline lookup yields CDR1 LNHDA and CDR2 SQIVND (reference sequence). This CDR3 contains 13 residues. The CDR3 DNA is TGTGCCAGTAGTGCAGGGGGAGGATATGGCTACACCTTC. Protein sequence: CASSAGGGYGYTF.

This chain links TRBV6-1 with TRBJ1-5; 8 positions agree with TRBD1. Losses at the gene ends were 5 bases for V and 3 bases for J; bases not matched to a gene: 3. Germline V lookup: CDR1 MNHNS, CDR2 SASEGT. The CDR3 sequence is 14 residues long. The CDR3: CASSPDRVNQPQHF. The CDR3 nucleotides read TGTGCCAGCAGTCCGGACAGGGTCAATCAGCCCCAGCATTTT.

This chain uses TRBV25-1 with TRBJ2-1, with a tentative D call TRBD1 (5 bases). CDR3 length: 13 amino acids. CDR1 MGHDK and CDR2 SYGVNS come from the germline V gene. Trimming removed 5 bases from V and 7 bases from J, with 12 bases in between. CDR3: CASSKRGQNEQFF. Written as DNA, the CDR3 is TGTGCCAGCAGTAAAAGGGGCCAGAATGAGCAGTTCTTC.

The V and J genes are TRBV12-5 and TRBJ2-7; D uncertain. The CDR3 length is 14 residues. Germline CDR1 reads LGHNT; CDR2 reads FRNRAP. Trimming took 6 bases from V and 0 from J, leaving 12 bases between them. The CDR3 DNA reads as TGTGCTAGTGGCTATGACTCAAGCTCCTACGAGCAGTACTTC. Translated: CASGYDSSSYEQYF.

The rearrangement uses TRBV18 and TRBJ2-7; D gene ambiguous. CDR3 length: 13 amino acids. V lost 1 base to trimming and J lost 2 bases, with 6 bases between them. CDR1 and CDR2 (germline): KGHSH, LQKENI. The CDR3 protein is CASSPQAAYEQYF. The DNA of the CDR3 is TGTGCCAGCTCACCACAGGCGGCCTACGAGCAGTACTTC.

The chain combines TRBV5-4 with TRBJ2-1; 7 bases are a match to TRBD2. V dropped 2 bases and J dropped 0; count of bases not matched to a gene: 2. Germline lookup yields CDR1 SGHNT and CDR2 YYREEE (reference sequence). The CDR3 is 15 residues long. DNA of the CDR3: TGTGCCAGCAGCTTTAGCGGGTTCTCCTACAATGAGCAGTTCTTC. As protein: CASSFSGFSYNEQFF. The full variable domain, rest sourced from reference TRBV5-4 and TRBJ2-1, is ETGVTQSPTHLIKTRGQQVTLRCSSQSGHNTVSWYQQALGQGPQFIFQYYREEENGRGNFPPRFSGLQFPNYSSELNVNALELDDSALYLCASSFSGFSYNEQFFGPGTRLTVL.

This rearrangement joins TRBV4-1 to TRBJ2-7; 9 bases are a match to TRBD2. The CDR3 consists of 22 residues. In germline, CDR1 is MGHRA, CDR2 YSYEKL. Trimming cost V 1 base and J 3 bases; bases outside gene matches: 25. The CDR3 nucleotides are TGCGCCAGCAGCCAAGGCCTCGTAAAGGGTCTCCACTTAGCGGGGGCCGTCTACGAGCAGTACTTC. Residues: CASSQGLVKGLHLAGAVYEQYF.

The rearrangement links TRBV7-2 to TRBJ2-7; TRBD2 might be the D (6 bases). Germline lookup yields CDR1 SGHTA and CDR2 FQGNSA. V lost 0 bases and J 4 bases, leaving 13 bases between the germline ends. The CDR3 loop spans 15 amino acids. CDR3 nucleotide sequence: TGTGCCAGCAGCTTAGCCCATGCGGGGCCGTACGAGCAGTACTTC. It yields the protein CASSLAHAGPYEQYF.

V and J are TRBV2 and TRBJ2-5; a possible D gene is TRBD2 (7 bases). The CDR3 extends over 15 amino acids. Germline CDR1 is SNHLY and CDR2 is FYNNEI. Deletions cut 7 bases from V and 4 bases from J, with 19 bases between. The CDR3 loop is CASTRGGVGVETQYF. The CDR3 DNA reads TGTGCCAGCACGAGGGGGGGGGTTGGTGTAGAGACCCAGTACTTC.

This chain connects TRBV6-1 to TRBJ1-6; the D is unclear. V dropped 3 bases and J dropped 10 bases, with 10 bases sitting between them. This CDR3 spans 13 amino acids. Looked up from germline, CDR1 is MNHNS and CDR2 is SASEGT. In nucleotides, the CDR3 is TGTGCCAGCAGTGACCAGATACGATCACCCCTCCACTTT. As protein: CASSDQIRSPLHF.

V gene TRBV9 combines with J gene TRBJ2-7; the match to TRBD1 covers 10 bases. The CDR3 sequence is 17 residues long. Trimming at V came to 3 bases and at J to 3 bases, leaving 12 bases not matched to a gene. Per the germline V gene, CDR1 is SGDLS and CDR2 is YYNGEE. The CDR3 reads CASSGHPDGQGVYEQYF. CDR3 in DNA: TGTGCCAGCAGCGGTCACCCGGACGGACAGGGGGTCTACGAGCAGTACTTC.

The V gene is TRBV25-1, the J gene TRBJ1-5; 8 bases fit TRBD1. J lost 2 bases, V lost 1 base, and 10 bases had no gene match. Germline lookup yields CDR1 MGHDK and CDR2 SYGVNS. This CDR3 comprises 18 residues. The CDR3 protein is CASSESGVTGVGNQPQHF. In nucleotides, the CDR3 is TGTGCCAGCAGTGAATCAGGAGTGACAGGGGTGGGCAATCAGCCCCAGCATTTT.

This sequence joins TRBV5-1 and TRBJ2-1; 11 bases align to TRBD2. The CDR3 totals 15 residues. Germline assignment: CDR1 SGHRS and CDR2 YFSETQ. Unmatched junction bases numbered 4, after V lost 0 bases and J lost 8 bases. CDR3 protein: CASSLALAGVDEQFF. The CDR3 coding sequence is TGCGCCAGCAGCTTGGCACTAGCGGGAGTCGATGAGCAGTTCTTC.

The V and J genes are TRBV6-6 and TRBJ2-7, with 9 bases matching TRBD1. The germline V gene has CDR1 MNHNY and CDR2 SVGAGI (reference sequence). Trimming at V came to 6 bases and at J to 0 bases, leaving 3 bases not matched to a gene. CDR3 length equals 14 residues. The CDR3 here is CASSGTGSSYEQYF. Here the CDR3 DNA reads TGTGCCAGCAGCGGGACAGGGTCCTCCTACGAGCAGTACTTC.

The chain combines TRBV7-9 with TRBJ1-1; 7 bases align to TRBD1. This CDR3 has 13 residues. Germline CDR1 SEHNR, CDR2 FQNEAQ (reference sequence). The V segment lost 5 bases and the J segment 11 bases; nucleotides outside the gene matches: 11. CDR3 nucleotide sequence: TGTGCCAGCAGCCCAGGGGGTTGGGGTGAGGCTTTCTTT. Encoded protein: CASSPGGWGEAFF.